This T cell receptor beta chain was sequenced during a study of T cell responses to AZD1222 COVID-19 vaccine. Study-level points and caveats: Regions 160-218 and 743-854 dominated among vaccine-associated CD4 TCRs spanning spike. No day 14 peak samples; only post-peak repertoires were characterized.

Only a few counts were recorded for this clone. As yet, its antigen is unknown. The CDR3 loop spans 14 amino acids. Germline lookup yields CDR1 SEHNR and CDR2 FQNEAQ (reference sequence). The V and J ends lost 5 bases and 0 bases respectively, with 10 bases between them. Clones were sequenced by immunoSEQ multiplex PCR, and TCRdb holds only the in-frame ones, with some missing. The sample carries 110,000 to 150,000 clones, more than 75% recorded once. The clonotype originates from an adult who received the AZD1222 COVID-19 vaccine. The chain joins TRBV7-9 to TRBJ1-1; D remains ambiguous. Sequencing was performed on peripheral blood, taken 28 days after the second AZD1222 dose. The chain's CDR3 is CASSRSDLNTEAFF. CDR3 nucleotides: TGTGCCAGCAGCCGATCGGACTTGAACACTGAAGCTTTCTTT.